What follows is one T cell receptor beta chain and its context. The antigen is not known. V shed 4 bases and J shed 1 base, with 12 bases lying between them. This CDR3 contains 15 residues. Germline values: CDR1 SGHNT, CDR2 YYREEE (reference sequence). This specimen belongs to a study of cytomegalovirus exposure and HLA in healthy donors. Study-level results: In a later analysis, fewer than 20,000 TCR beta sequences were associated with HLA alleles at 0.05 false discovery rate. Three chains linked to CMV were shown in vitro to be specific for CMV antigens.

Amplification used 60 Vbeta primers and 13 Jbeta primers. The assay was immunoSEQ multiplex PCR, and TCRdb's table has in-frame clones only and misses some. The table includes 150,000 to 200,000 clones, 80% to 85% detected once. Material for sequencing was PBMCs. This rearrangement joins TRBV5-4 to TRBJ1-5, with a weak D call TRBD1 (6 bases). The sequence was collected from a man between 18 and 35 years old in good health and CMV-seronegative. The CDR3 region is CASSPGRGSNQPQHF. Written as DNA, the CDR3 is TGTGCCAGCAGCCCCGGTAGGGGGAGCAATCAGCCCCAGCATTTT. Combining the CDR3 with reference TRBV5-4 and TRBJ1-5 gives the whole variable domain ETGVTQSPTHLIKTRGQQVTLRCSSQSGHNTVSWYQQALGQGPQFIFQYYREEENGRGNFPPRFSGLQFPNYSSELNVNALELDDSALYLCASSPGRGSNQPQHFGDGTRLSIL.